Listed below are T cell receptor beta chains from one sample, sequenced in a study of response to subunit inactivated influenza vaccine. TCRdb passed the RT-PCR reads through MiXCR, listing each CDR3 protein once. Counted here are roughly 760,000 distinct CDR3 sequences, around 20% occurring once; the ten biggest clones make up roughly 10%. Sample: PBMCs from blood, taken around 5 days after vaccination. These receptors all stem from a middle-aged man who received an inactivated influenza vaccine. Each CDR3 is given with its conserved first and last residue. The D gene is left open where the match is weak. Some rows mark clone size as missing; the rest say once, few, many or name a class of expanded clone.

D,V,J,size,CDR3,DNA
TRBD1,TRBV4-3,TRBJ2-5,NA,CASSQADRSGETQYF,TGCGCCAGCAGCCAAGCGGACAGGTCTGGAGAGACCCAGTACTTC
NA,TRBV11-2,TRBJ2-7,few,CASSFRTGLYEQYF,TGTGCCAGCAGCTTTCGAACAGGGTTATACGAGCAGTACTTC
TRBD2,TRBV15,TRBJ2-1,few,CATGLAFSEQFF,TGTGCCACCGGACTAGCGTTTAGTGAGCAGTTCTTC
TRBD2,TRBV2,TRBJ2-5,many,CASRRLAGVIGETQYF,TGTGCCAGCAGAAGACTAGCGGGAGTTATCGGAGAGACCCAGTACTTC
NA,TRBV20-1,TRBJ2-7,few,CSARVRRETVYEQYF,TGCAGTGCTAGAGTCAGGCGGGAAACCGTCTACGAGCAGTACTTC
TRBD1,TRBV2,TRBJ1-2,NA,CASSLRTGSAGYTF,TGTGCCAGCAGTCTCAGGACAGGGAGTGCTGGCTACACCTTC
TRBD2,TRBV13,TRBJ2-5,once,CASGLRGGQETQYF,TGTGCCAGCGGCCTTCGCGGGGGACAAGAGACCCAGTACTTC
NA,TRBV7-2,TRBJ1-1,once,CASSFWRNTEAFF,TGTGCCAGCAGCTTTTGGAGGAACACTGAAGCTTTCTTT
TRBD1,TRBV28,TRBJ1-2,NA,CASSLMPRGYGYTF,TGTGCCAGCAGTTTAATGCCCAGGGGGTATGGCTACACCTTC
NA,TRBV2,TRBJ1-1,NA,CASSEHRAFF,TGTGCCAGCAGTGAACATAGAGCTTTCTTT
NA,TRBV24-1,TRBJ2-2,once,CATSVRTGELFF,TGTGCCACCAGTGTCCGCACCGGGGAGCTGTTTTTT
NA,TRBV7-9,TRBJ2-7,NA,CASSLPSTYEQYF,TGTGCCAGCAGCTTACCCTCCACCTACGAGCAGTACTTC
NA,TRBV19,TRBJ2-1,NA,CASSAPTTINEQFF,TGTGCCAGTAGTGCTCCCACTACAATCAATGAGCAGTTCTTC
TRBD1,TRBV6-5,TRBJ1-6,many,CASSYTGDDNSPLHF,TGTGCCAGCAGTTATACAGGGGACGATAATTCACCCCTCCACTTT
NA,TRBV7-7,TRBJ2-1,NA,CASSLVQWDGEQFF,TGTGCTAGCAGCTTAGTTCAGTGGGATGGTGAGCAGTTCTTC
NA,TRBV20-1,TRBJ1-1,few,CSAIKDTAGTEAFF,TGCAGTGCCATAAAAGACACGGCCGGAACTGAAGCTTTCTTT
TRBD1,TRBV6-1,TRBJ2-7,many,CASSSWTGVSYEQYF,TGTGCCAGCAGTAGCTGGACAGGTGTCTCCTACGAGCAGTACTTC
NA,TRBV11-2,TRBJ2-7,NA,CASRPGRGATYEQYF,TGTGCCAGCAGGCCTGGGAGGGGGGCCACCTACGAGCAGTACTTC
NA,TRBV5-1,TRBJ1-6,few,CASTLIGGSNSPLHF,TGCGCCAGCACCTTAATCGGTGGATCTAATTCACCCCTCCACTTT
NA,TRBV27,TRBJ2-7,few,CASSLAGSFPTYEQYF,TGTGCCAGCAGTTTAGCTGGCAGCTTCCCCACTTACGAGCAGTACTTC
NA,TRBV20-1,TRBJ2-7,NA,CSARPRQSYEQYF,TGCAGTGCTAGACCCAGACAGTCCTACGAGCAGTACTTC
NA,TRBV4-1,TRBJ2-1,NA,CASSQDAGTYNEQFF,TGCGCCAGCAGCCAGGACGCCGGGACCTACAATGAGCAGTTCTTC
NA,TRBV20-1,TRBJ2-1,few,CSARVRGEQFF,TGCAGTGCTAGAGTACGGGGTGAGCAGTTCTTC
TRBD1,TRBV28,TRBJ2-1,NA,CASSTPEGGKNEQFF,TGTGCCAGCAGTACGCCCGAAGGGGGCAAGAATGAGCAGTTCTTC
TRBD1,TRBV12-3/TRBV12-4,TRBJ2-5,NA,CASRGGQGAGETQYF,TGTGCCAGCAGAGGGGGACAGGGGGCGGGAGAGACCCAGTACTTC
NA,TRBV12-3/TRBV12-4,TRBJ1-5,few,CASSLINSNQPQHF,TGTGCCAGCAGTTTAATTAATAGCAATCAGCCCCAGCATTTT
NA,TRBV4-1,TRBJ2-7,few,CASSQLQGGYEQYF,TGCGCCAGCAGCCAATTACAGGGAGGCTACGAGCAGTACTTC
NA,TRBV30,TRBJ1-1,few,CAWSAAMNTEAFF,TGTGCCTGGAGTGCCGCCATGAACACTGAAGCTTTCTTT
TRBD1,TRBV7-2,TRBJ2-7,NA,CASRYRDRGSYEQYF,TGTGCCAGCAGATACCGGGACAGGGGCTCCTACGAGCAGTACTTC
NA,TRBV6-2/TRBV6-3,TRBJ2-1,NA,CASNKPGLLYDEQFF,TGTGCCAGCAATAAACCGGGACTCCTTTACGATGAGCAGTTCTTC
NA,TRBV5-1,TRBJ2-7,many,CASSLASVSYEQYF,TGCGCCAGCAGCTTGGCCTCGGTCTCCTACGAGCAGTACTTC
NA,TRBV7-9,TRBJ1-5,few,CASSYSGARGNQPQHF,TGTGCCAGCAGCTACTCAGGGGCCCGGGGCAATCAGCCCCAGCATTTT
TRBD1,TRBV28,TRBJ2-3,NA,CASSWQGAADTQYF,TGTGCCAGCAGTTGGCAGGGGGCAGCAGATACGCAGTATTTT
TRBD2,TRBV20-1,TRBJ2-5,NA,CSARPLARGDQETQYF,TGCAGTGCGAGACCTCTTGCCCGGGGGGACCAAGAGACCCAGTACTTC
NA,TRBV5-1,TRBJ2-3,NA,CASSLRQAVLDTQYF,TGCGCCAGCAGCTTGAGGCAGGCGGTCCTAGATACGCAGTATTTT
TRBD1,TRBV29-1,TRBJ1-1,NA,CSVVDFGGSRGTEAFF,TGCAGCGTTGTGGACTTTGGAGGGAGCAGGGGGACTGAAGCTTTCTTT
TRBD1,TRBV20-1,TRBJ2-7,few,CSAIRDRGSEQYF,TGCAGTGCTATCCGGGACAGGGGGTCCGAGCAGTACTTC
TRBD1,TRBV5-1,TRBJ1-1,NA,CASTTGGTEAFF,TGCGCCAGCACGACAGGGGGCACTGAAGCTTTCTTT
TRBD2,TRBV5-4,TRBJ2-7,few,CASSLAEAGASYEQYF,TGTGCCAGCAGCTTGGCCGAGGCGGGAGCTTCCTACGAGCAGTACTTC
NA,TRBV7-8,TRBJ2-4,few,CASSIDRILAKNIQYF,TGTGCCAGCAGCATCGACAGAATTCTAGCCAAAAACATTCAGTACTTC
NA,TRBV4-3,TRBJ2-4,NA,CASSQDEGLAKNIQYF,TGCGCCAGCAGCCAAGACGAGGGTTTAGCCAAAAACATTCAGTACTTC
NA,TRBV12-3/TRBV12-4,TRBJ1-4,few,CASSLVGGEKLFF,TGTGCCAGCAGTTTAGTAGGAGGGGAAAAACTGTTTTTT
TRBD2,TRBV28,TRBJ2-1,NA,CASLGSGRVYEQFF,TGTGCCAGTCTGGGTAGCGGGAGAGTGTATGAGCAGTTCTTC
NA,TRBV20-1,TRBJ2-3,NA,CSASGRSADTQYF,TGCAGTGCTAGCGGGAGATCGGCAGATACGCAGTATTTT
TRBD2,TRBV6-1,TRBJ2-5,few,CASSKGLAGGGGETQYF,TGTGCCAGCAGTAAGGGACTAGCGGGAGGTGGCGGAGAGACCCAGTACTTC
NA,TRBV19,TRBJ1-5,NA,CASSIGQDNQPQHF,TGTGCCAGTAGTATTGGGCAGGACAATCAGCCCCAGCATTTT
NA,TRBV4-1,TRBJ2-2,few,CASRLPHTGELFF,TGCGCCAGCAGGCTACCCCACACCGGGGAGCTGTTTTTT
TRBD2,TRBV7-9,TRBJ2-7,few,CASSASGTSYEQYF,TGTGCCAGCAGCGCTAGCGGGACCTCCTACGAGCAGTACTTC
TRBD2,TRBV6-1,TRBJ2-1,NA,CASSTGLAGGDEQFF,TGTGCCAGCAGTACCGGACTAGCGGGAGGGGATGAGCAGTTCTTC
NA,TRBV20-1,TRBJ2-3,NA,CSARQLAGKGTDTQYF,TGCAGTGCTAGACAACTAGCTGGTAAGGGCACAGATACGCAGTATTTT
NA,TRBV12-5,TRBJ2-4,few,CASGLVSGGLAKNIQYF,TGTGCTAGTGGTTTGGTTTCAGGAGGTCTAGCCAAAAACATTCAGTACTTC
NA,TRBV4-3,TRBJ2-5,NA,CASSQGDTGKETQYF,TGCGCCAGCAGCCAAGGAGACACCGGGAAAGAGACCCAGTACTTC
NA,TRBV12-3/TRBV12-4,TRBJ2-4,few,CASTPGHPQNIQYF,TGTGCCAGCACCCCCGGGCACCCCCAGAACATTCAGTACTTC
NA,TRBV4-1,TRBJ1-1,few,CASSHLTVLMNTEAFF,TGCGCCAGCAGCCACCTGACAGTTTTGATGAACACTGAAGCTTTCTTT
NA,TRBV20-1,TRBJ2-3,NA,CSARRQSDTQYF,TGCAGTGCTCGCCGACAGTCAGATACGCAGTATTTT